These 4 T cell receptor beta chains were sequenced from one sample in a study of blood T cell repertoires in COVID-19. Profiling relied on immunoSEQ multiplex PCR, and the TCRdb table lists in-frame clones only, not all of them. The sample consists of some 230,000 clones, around 87% of them appearing once. The sequencing input was peripheral blood. The receptors stem from a woman between 45 and 60 years old with COVID-19, enrolled during active disease.

This chain joins TRBV6-2 or TRBV6-3 and TRBJ2-3; perhaps TRBD1 as D (5 bases). Trimming pared 0 bases from V and 8 bases from J, leaving 12 bases between. Germline assignment: CDR1 MNHEY and CDR2 SVGEGT. This CDR3 is 14 amino acids long. Here the CDR3 reads CASSYSQVSATQYF. As DNA, the CDR3 is TGTGCCAGCAGTTACTCACAGGTATCCGCTACGCAGTATTTT.

The CDR3 spells CASGVQGMGYNEQFF. CDR3 DNA sequence: TGTGCCAGTGGAGTACAGGGTATGGGGTACAATGAGCAGTTCTTC. V and J are TRBV19 and TRBJ2-1, with D possibly being TRBD1 (6 bases). V was clipped by 8 bases and J by 4 bases, with 18 bases between them. The germline V gene has CDR1 LNHDA and CDR2 SQIVND (reference sequence). CDR3 size: 15 residues.

This clone showed up just once. This chain joins TRBV18 and TRBJ2-3; TRBD1 agrees at 8 bases. Per germline, CDR1 KGHSH and CDR2 LQKENI. After removal of 5 bases from V and 3 bases from J, the junction contained 4 bases not matched to a gene. The CDR3 length is 14 residues. This chain's CDR3 is CASSITGGTDTQYF. DNA of the CDR3: TGTGCCAGCTCAATAACAGGGGGTACAGATACGCAGTATTTT.

The CDR3 nucleotides are TGTGCCAGTACCCCCGGGACAGGGAATGGTGAGCAGTTCTTC. Its protein product is CASTPGTGNGEQFF. The J gene is TRBJ2-1, the V gene TRBV25-1, with TRBD1 matching 9 bases. Unmatched junction bases numbered 12, after V lost 9 bases and J lost 9 bases. The CDR3 extends over 14 amino acids. Germline CDR1 is MGHDK and CDR2 is SYGVNS.